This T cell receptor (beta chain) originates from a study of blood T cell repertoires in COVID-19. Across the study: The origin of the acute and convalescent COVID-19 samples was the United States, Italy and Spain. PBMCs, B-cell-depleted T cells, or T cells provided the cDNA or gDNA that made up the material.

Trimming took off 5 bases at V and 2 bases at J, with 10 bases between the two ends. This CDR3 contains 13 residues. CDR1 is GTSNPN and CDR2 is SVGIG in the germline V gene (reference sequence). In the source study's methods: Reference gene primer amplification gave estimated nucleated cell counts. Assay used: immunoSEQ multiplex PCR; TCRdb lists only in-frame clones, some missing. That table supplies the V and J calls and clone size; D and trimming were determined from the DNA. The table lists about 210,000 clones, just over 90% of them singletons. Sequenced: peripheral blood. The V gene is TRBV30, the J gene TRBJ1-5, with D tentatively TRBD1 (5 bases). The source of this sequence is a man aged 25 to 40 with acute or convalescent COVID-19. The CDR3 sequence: CAWAREGNQPQHF. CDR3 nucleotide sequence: TGTGCCTGGGCCAGGGAGGGCAATCAGCCCCAGCATTTT.